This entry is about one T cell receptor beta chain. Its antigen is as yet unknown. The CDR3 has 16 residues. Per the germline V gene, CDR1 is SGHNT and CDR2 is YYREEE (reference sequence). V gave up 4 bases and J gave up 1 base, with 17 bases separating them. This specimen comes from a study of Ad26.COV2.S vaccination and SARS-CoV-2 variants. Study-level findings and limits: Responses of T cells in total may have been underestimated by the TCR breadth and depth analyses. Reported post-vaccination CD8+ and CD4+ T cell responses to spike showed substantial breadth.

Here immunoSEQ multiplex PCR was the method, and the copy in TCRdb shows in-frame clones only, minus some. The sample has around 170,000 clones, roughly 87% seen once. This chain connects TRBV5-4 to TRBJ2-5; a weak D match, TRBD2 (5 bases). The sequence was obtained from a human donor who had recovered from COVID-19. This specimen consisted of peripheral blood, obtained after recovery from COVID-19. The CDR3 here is CASSMDFAASQETQYF. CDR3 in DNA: TGTGCCAGCAGCATGGACTTCGCAGCCTCCCAAGAGACCCAGTACTTC.